Listed here are 15 T cell receptor beta chains from one sample, sequenced in a study of blood T cell repertoires in COVID-19. TCRdb's copy holds only in-frame clones and misses some; the assay was immunoSEQ multiplex PCR. The sample lists a few hundred thousand clones; over 70% were seen once. The sequenced material came from peripheral blood. The receptors come from a man aged 50-59 years with active or convalescent COVID-19.

The chain employs TRBV19 and TRBJ1-2, with D hard to call. Germline V gives CDR1 LNHDA, CDR2 SQIVND (reference sequence). The CDR3 has 15 residues. Trimming cost V 1 base and J 4 bases, with 13 bases left between them. The CDR3 here is CASSIGIRQPYGYTF. The CDR3 coding sequence is TGTGCCAGTAGTATAGGGATCAGGCAGCCCTATGGCTACACCTTC.

The chain carries TRBV5-8 and TRBJ1-4; the D gene is possibly TRBD1 (5 bases). The CDR3 totals 15 residues. CDR1 is SGHTS, CDR2 YDEGEE, per germline. Trimming stripped 0 bases from V and 10 bases from J, with 16 bases between. The CDR3 is CASSLEQAGEGKLFF. CDR3 DNA sequence: TGTGCCAGCAGCTTGGAACAGGCTGGGGAGGGAAAACTGTTTTTT.

The V call is TRBV9, the J call TRBJ2-1; 10 bases map to TRBD2. This CDR3 spans 17 amino acids. CDR1 is SGDLS, CDR2 YYNGEE, per germline. V lost 0 bases and J lost 6; bases outside the gene matches: 9. The CDR3 sequence is CASSVVLAGTGFNEQFF. The CDR3 nucleotides read TGTGCCAGCAGCGTAGTACTAGCGGGAACGGGGTTCAATGAGCAGTTCTTC.

The sample holds a few counts of this clone. This chain links TRBV2 with TRBJ1-4; 9 bases are shared with TRBD1. This CDR3 comprises 15 residues. Per germline, CDR1 SNHLY and CDR2 FYNNEI. Trimming cost V 6 bases and J 2 bases; bases outside gene matches: 4. CDR3 amino acids: CASSLTGGTNEKLFF. The DNA for the CDR3 is TGTGCCAGCAGCCTCACAGGGGGCACTAATGAAAAACTGTTTTTT.

The chain uses TRBV5-5 and TRBJ2-7; D gene unclear. This CDR3 spans 13 amino acids. The V and J ends lost 3 bases and 0 bases respectively, with 7 bases between them. Per the germline V gene, CDR1 is SGHKS and CDR2 is YYEKEE (reference sequence). The CDR3 sequence: CASSSPPSYEQYF. CDR3 DNA sequence: TGTGCCAGCAGCTCTCCCCCCTCCTACGAGCAGTACTTC.

The chain combines TRBV7-2 with TRBJ2-7; 10 nucleotides align to TRBD1. Germline V gives CDR1 SGHTA, CDR2 FQGNSA. The CDR3 has 14 residues. J gave up 5 bases and V 4 bases, and 5 bases lay outside the gene matches. The CDR3 nucleotides read TGTGCCAGCAGCTCGGGACAGGGGATCCACGAGCAGTACTTC. Protein: CASSSGQGIHEQYF.

The chain recombines TRBV6-2 or TRBV6-3 with TRBJ2-1, with D perhaps matching TRBD2 (7 bases). The V end was cut by 5 bases, the J end by 8 bases, with 19 bases between. Germline CDR1 is MNHEY and CDR2 is SVGEGT. The CDR3 is 15 amino acids. The CDR3 reads CASSGAGGPGHEQFF. CDR3 sequence (DNA): TGTGCCAGCAGTGGGGCCGGGGGGCCAGGCCATGAGCAGTTCTTC.

This rearrangement joins TRBV7-8 to TRBJ2-6, with a tentative D call TRBD1 (5 bases). The length of the CDR3 is 16 residues. Germline CDR1 is SGHVS and CDR2 is FQNEAQ. Trimming removed 0 bases from V and 5 bases from J, with 11 bases in between. CDR3 nucleotides: TGTGCCAGCAGCTTAGCCAGGGCAGGGTGGGCCAACGTCCTGACTTTC. It encodes CASSLARAGWANVLTF.

V usage is TRBV3-1 (or the pseudogene TRBV3-2) and J usage is TRBJ2-2, with a weak D call TRBD1 (5 bases). V lost 3 bases and J lost 2, with 10 bases in between. The CDR3 consists of 15 residues. Per the germline V gene, CDR1 is LGHDT and CDR2 is YNNKEL (reference sequence). CDR3 region: CASSQGRINTGELFF. CDR3 nucleotides: TGTGCCAGCAGCCAGGGGCGGATCAACACCGGGGAGCTGTTTTTT.

Here the CDR3 DNA reads TGTGCCAGCGCCTCGACTGCTCACGAGCAGTACTTC. This codes for CASASTAHEQYF. The chain employs TRBV25-1 and TRBJ2-7, with no clear D. Trimming left V 8 bases short and J 5 bases short, with 13 bases between. CDR3 length: 12 amino acids. Germline loops: CDR1 MGHDK, CDR2 SYGVNS.

V is TRBV10-1 and J is TRBJ2-1, with D possibly TRBD1 on 6 matching bases. The germline CDR1 and CDR2 sequences are WNHNN and SYGVQD (reference sequence). The CDR3 extends over 16 amino acids. V shed 6 bases and J shed 2 bases, with 17 bases lying between them. CDR3: CASSASYGDTYNEQFF. The CDR3, as DNA: TGCGCCAGCAGCGCGTCTTACGGGGACACCTACAATGAGCAGTTCTTC.

The chain is built from TRBV7-8 and TRBJ1-1; 10 bases match TRBD1. The CDR3 spans 16 residues. With 2 bases clipped from V and 5 bases from J, the junction kept 8 bases outside the gene matches. Germline loops: CDR1 SGHVS, CDR2 FQNEAQ. Here the CDR3 reads CASSLSFPGQGTEAFF. CDR3 sequence (DNA): TGTGCCAGCAGCTTAAGTTTTCCGGGACAGGGGACTGAAGCTTTCTTT.

Worth noting for this clone: The identical CDR3 is also encoded by other nucleotide sequences in the sample. The CDR3 DNA reads TGTGCCAGCAGTCTAGGGACAGCGAACTATGGCTACACCTTC. This sequence encodes CASSLGTANYGYTF. The rearrangement uses TRBV28 and TRBJ1-2, with 7 positions matching TRBD1. This CDR3 contains 14 residues. J gave up 2 bases and V 5 bases, and 5 bases lay outside the gene matches. Germline V CDR1 and CDR2: MDHEN, SYDVKM.

This sequence joins TRBV19 and TRBJ2-7, with 11 nucleotides matching TRBD1. V lost 4 bases and J lost 6; bases outside the gene matches: 5. Germline V gene data show CDR1 as LNHDA and CDR2 as SQIVND (reference sequence). This CDR3 has 14 residues. DNA for the CDR3: TGTGCCAGTAGTACCGGGACAGGGGGAGCCGAGCAGTACTTC. Its translation is CASSTGTGGAEQYF.

Only a few counts were recorded for this clone. This chain uses TRBV2 with TRBJ2-1; TRBD2 aligns across 13 bases. Losses at the gene ends were 6 bases for V and 9 bases for J; bases not matched to a gene: 5. The CDR3 is 14 amino acids. Germline CDR1 and CDR2: SNHLY and FYNNEI. Here the CDR3 DNA reads TGTGCCAGCAGATATAGGACTAGCGGGGGTGAGCAGTTCTTC. Translation gives CASRYRTSGGEQFF.